What follows describes a single T cell receptor beta chain. The data were obtained in a study of T cell responses to AZD1222 COVID-19 vaccine. Here immunoSEQ multiplex PCR was the method, and the copy in TCRdb shows in-frame clones only, minus some. The sample shows 84,000 or so clones, roughly nine tenths of them seen only once. Sample: peripheral blood, taken on day 0 of AZD1222 vaccination. The TCR comes from an adult in good health.

The CDR3 coding sequence is TGTGCCAGCTTAAGTACAGTCCAAGAGACCCAGTACTTC. Its protein product is CASLSTVQETQYF. The chain joins TRBV6-1 to TRBJ2-5; D unresolved. The CDR3 covers 13 residues. Germline V gene lookup returns CDR1 MNHNS and CDR2 SASEGT. Between the trimmed V and J ends, which lost 8 bases and 1 base, there was a span of 11 bases.